This T cell receptor beta chain emerged from a study of blood T cells in healthy people across ages. Germline CDR1 is SEHNR and CDR2 is FQNEAQ (reference sequence). Trimming removed 5 bases from V and 1 base from J, with 17 bases in between. CDR3 length: 16 residues. For the second PCR, which ran for about 6 to 11 cycles, a sample-barcoded 5' primer and a J-beta primer mix were used. TCRdb itself ran the 5' RACE reads through MiXCR, one entry per CDR3 protein. Of about 2 million distinct CDR3 sequences listed, approximately 50% were seen once; the top ten hold approximately 2%. The receptor was derived from a woman aged 35 to 49 in good health. The sequencing input was blood. V usage is TRBV7-9 and J usage is TRBJ1-2; no clear D. CDR3 DNA sequence: TGTGCCAGCAGCCAAACGACCGGCAAGTTTAACTATGGCTACACCTTC. Its protein product is CASSQTTGKFNYGYTF.